This TCR beta chain came from a study of blood T cells in healthy people across ages. Looking at the study overall: Roughly one uniquely barcoded beta molecule per two T cells was captured.

Primers used in a second PCR of about 7 to 11 cycles were a sample-barcoded 5' primer and a J-beta primer mix. TCRdb passed the 5' RACE reads through MiXCR, listing each CDR3 protein once. The table shows about a million distinct CDR3 sequences, with under 40% occurring only once. The donors, all healthy, were Caucasians living in Russia, aged about 6 to 90. General study findings and limits: With age, beta diversity per million T cells declined roughly linearly, significantly by 30 to 50.

In regard to this clonotype: What it recognizes is unknown.

Trimming removed 4 bases at V and 6 bases at J, with 10 bases between. The CDR3 length is 13 residues. Germline values: CDR1 SGHRS, CDR2 YFSETQ. The source of this sequence is a man aged 18-30 years in good health. This chain connects TRBV5-1 to TRBJ2-2, with D perhaps matching TRBD2 (5 bases). Sequencing input: blood. The CDR3, as DNA: TGCGCCAGCAGCCGGGAAAACGCCGGGGAGCTGTTTTTT. This codes for CASSRENAGELFF. The full variable domain, with the rest looked up from reference TRBV5-1 and TRBJ2-2, is KAGVTQTPRYLIKTRGQQVTLSCSPISGHRSVSWYQQTPGQGLQFLFEYFSETQRNKGNFPGRFSGRQFSNSRSEMNVSTLELGDSALYLCASSRENAGELFFGEGSRLTVL.